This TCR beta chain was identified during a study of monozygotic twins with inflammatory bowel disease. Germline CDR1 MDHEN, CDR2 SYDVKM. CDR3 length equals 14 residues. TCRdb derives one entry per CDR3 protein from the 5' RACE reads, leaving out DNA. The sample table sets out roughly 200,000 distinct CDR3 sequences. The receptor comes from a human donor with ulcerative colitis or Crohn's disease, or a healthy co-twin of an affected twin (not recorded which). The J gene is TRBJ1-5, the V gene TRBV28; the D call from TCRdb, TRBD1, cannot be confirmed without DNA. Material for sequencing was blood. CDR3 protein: CASRGGGANQPQHF. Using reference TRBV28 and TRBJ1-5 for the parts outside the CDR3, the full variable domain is DVKVTQSSRYLVKRTGEKVFLECVQDMDHENMFWYRQDPGLGLRLIYFSYDVKMKEKGDIPEGYSVSREKKERFSLILESASTNQTSMYLCASRGGGANQPQHFGDGTRLSIL.